This T cell receptor beta chain was recovered during a study of blood T cells in healthy people across ages (dated by TCRdb to the mid-2010s). In terms of the full investigation: Template switching captured roughly one uniquely barcoded TCR beta cDNA molecule per two T cells in model experiments. Using deep sequencing normalized with unique cDNA molecular identifiers, the study measured how TCR beta repertoire diversity changes with age. Four age groups were formed from the donors: young (average roughly 15 years), middle-aged (roughly 38), aged (approximately 60) and long-lived (around 82). The study analyzed two additional independent replicas of 1 million unique cDNA reads from the same blood draw for two donors, one aged 18 to 30 and one aged 80 or older. Donors of different ages were randomly distributed across sequencing lanes to avoid experimental bias. General conclusions and limits of the study: The percentage of naive T cells measured by flow cytometry correlated strongly with observed TCR beta diversity. Conclusive comparison of naive and antigen-experienced compartments was prevented by the profiling of bulk unsorted PBMCs. As age increased, observed TCR beta diversity per million T cells dropped in a roughly linear way, and a significant reduction was already evident by age 40. Donor CMV infection status was unknown, potentially confounding age-related changes in expanded clonotypes. Compared with the aged group, the long-lived group had more naive CD4+ T cells, fewer expanded clones and increased TCR diversity, suggesting age selection. Total diversity estimates from one million sequenced T cells were considered lower bounds and underestimates.

Libraries were made using 5' RACE. The sequencer listed for this sample is Illumina HiSeq 2500. A second PCR of 7 to 11 cycles was performed with a sample-barcoded 5' primer and a J-beta primer mix. A template-switch 5' adaptor carrying 12 random nucleotides introduced a unique molecular identifier onto each TCR beta cDNA molecule. Each sample yielded at least 2.5 million CDR3-containing paired-end reads. All of the RNA was converted into first-strand cDNA using the Mint cDNA synthesis kit, with a TRBC-specific oligonucleotide serving as the primer. After uracil-DNA glycosylase treatment, a first 18-cycle PCR used universal primers M1SS and BC2_uni_R on all cDNA. Per the authors' processing: Each sample was normalized by randomly selecting 1 million high-quality reads, each carrying a distinct molecular identifier. Reads sharing molecular identifiers were discarded rather than binned into consensus sequences. MiTCR, with a Q25 quality threshold and the strictest error-elimination algorithm, was used for CDR3 identification, clonotype clustering and error correction. Lower-bound total TCR beta diversity was estimated with a nonparametric unseen species model using Euler transformation. TCRdb reran the public reads through fastp at Q25 and MiXCR, keeping productive beta chains. Rows with one shared CDR3 protein collapse into an entry with the most common genes and DNA. These V and J calls derive from TCRdb rather than the authors' analysis. Across this sample there are about a million distinct CDR3 sequences, with about 53% seen only once. Roughly a fifth of the sample is in the top ten clones.

The approximately 41 donors, aged about 6 to 95 years, were systemically healthy Caucasian individuals from Russia. Roughly 9.5 milliliters of peripheral blood were drawn from each donor into EDTA-treated Vacutainer tubes. Ficoll-Paque density-gradient centrifugation was used to isolate PBMCs, with at least 7 million obtained per sample. Trizol reagent was used to extract total RNA from PBMCs, with at least 5 micrograms per sample. For every donor, flow cytometry on a PBMC aliquot measured the percentage of naive CD45RAhigh/CD27high T cells. V gives up 6 bases and J gives up 4 bases, and the segment between their germline ends measures 13 bases. Looking up the germline V gene yields CDR1 KGHSH and CDR2 LQKENI. The CDR3 holds 15 amino acids from the cysteine to the phenylalanine. Of all the DNA, just the CDR3 is kept, 45 bases in frame from base 1. In the case of this clonotype: This receptor's antigen is unknown. No much larger clonotype is one base removed from it; base qualities were not supplied.

Specimen: blood. The chain is assembled from TRBV18 and TRBJ2-6; tentative D gene TRBD1, with 5 bases matching. This sequence originates from an older woman in good health. In nucleotide form, the sequence is TGTGCCAGCTCCCCTCAGGGTGCAGGGGCCAACGTCCTGACTTTC. This translates into CASSPQGAGANVLTF. Full variable domain (CDR3 extended with the reference TRBV18 and TRBJ2-6 proteins): NAGVMQNPRHLVRRRGQEARLRCSPMKGHSHVYWYRQLPEEGLKFMVYLQKENIIDESGMPKERFSAEFPKEGPSILRIQQVVRGDSAAYFCASSPQGAGANVLTFGAGSRLTVL.